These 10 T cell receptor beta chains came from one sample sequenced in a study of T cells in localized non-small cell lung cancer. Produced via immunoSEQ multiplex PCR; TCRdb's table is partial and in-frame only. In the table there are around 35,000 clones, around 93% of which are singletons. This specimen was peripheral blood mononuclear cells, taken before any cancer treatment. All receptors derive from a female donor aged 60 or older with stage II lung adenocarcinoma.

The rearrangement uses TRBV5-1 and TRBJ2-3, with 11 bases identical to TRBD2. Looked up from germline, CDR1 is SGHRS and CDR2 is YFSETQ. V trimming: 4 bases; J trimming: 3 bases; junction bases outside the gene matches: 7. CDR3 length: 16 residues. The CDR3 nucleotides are TGCGCCAGCAGCCTATCGACTAGCGGGATGACAGATACGCAGTATTTT. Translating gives CASSLSTSGMTDTQYF.

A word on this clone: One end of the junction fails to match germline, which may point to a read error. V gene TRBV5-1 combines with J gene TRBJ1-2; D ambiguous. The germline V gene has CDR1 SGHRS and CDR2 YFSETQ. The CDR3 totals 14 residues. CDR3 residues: CASSLESPNYSYTF. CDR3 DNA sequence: TGCGCCAGCAGCTTGGAATCGCCGAACTATAGCTACACCTTC.

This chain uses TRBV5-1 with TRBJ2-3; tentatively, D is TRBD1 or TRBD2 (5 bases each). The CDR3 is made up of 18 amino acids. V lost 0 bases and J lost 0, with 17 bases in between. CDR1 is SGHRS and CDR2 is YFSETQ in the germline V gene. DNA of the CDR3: TGCGCCAGCAGCTTGGCCCCCCCGGGGCCCGGGAGCACAGATACGCAGTATTTT. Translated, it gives CASSLAPPGPGSTDTQYF. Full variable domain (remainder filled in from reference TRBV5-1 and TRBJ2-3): KAGVTQTPRYLIKTRGQQVTLSCSPISGHRSVSWYQQTPGQGLQFLFEYFSETQRNKGNFPGRFSGRQFSNSRSEMNVSTLELGDSALYLCASSLAPPGPGSTDTQYFGPGTRLTVL.

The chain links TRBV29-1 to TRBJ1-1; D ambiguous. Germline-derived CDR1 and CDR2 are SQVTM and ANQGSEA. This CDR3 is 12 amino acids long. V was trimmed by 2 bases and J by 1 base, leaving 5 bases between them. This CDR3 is CSVERRNTEAFF. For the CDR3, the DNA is TGCAGCGTTGAAAGACGGAACACTGAAGCTTTCTTT.

The CDR3 reads CASSPDSSGEQYF. As DNA, the CDR3 is TGCGCCAGCAGCCCGGACAGTAGCGGCGAGCAGTACTTC. V gene TRBV5-1 combines with J gene TRBJ2-7; D may correspond to TRBD1 or TRBD2 (6 bases each). The CDR3 totals 13 residues. The V gene's germline CDR1 is SGHRS and CDR2 YFSETQ. Trimming left V 4 bases short and J 6 bases short, with 14 bases between.

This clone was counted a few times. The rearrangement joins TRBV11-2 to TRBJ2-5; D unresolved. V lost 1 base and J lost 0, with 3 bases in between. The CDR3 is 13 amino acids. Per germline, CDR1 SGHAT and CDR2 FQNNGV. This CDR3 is CASSLGYQETQYF. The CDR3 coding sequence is TGTGCCAGCAGCTTAGGCTACCAAGAGACCCAGTACTTC.

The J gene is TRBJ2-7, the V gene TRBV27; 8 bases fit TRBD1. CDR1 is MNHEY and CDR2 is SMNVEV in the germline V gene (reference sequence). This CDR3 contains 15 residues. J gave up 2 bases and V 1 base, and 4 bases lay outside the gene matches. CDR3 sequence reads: CASSLYRDRTYEQYF. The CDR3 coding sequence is TGTGCCAGCAGTTTATACCGGGACAGGACCTACGAGCAGTACTTC.

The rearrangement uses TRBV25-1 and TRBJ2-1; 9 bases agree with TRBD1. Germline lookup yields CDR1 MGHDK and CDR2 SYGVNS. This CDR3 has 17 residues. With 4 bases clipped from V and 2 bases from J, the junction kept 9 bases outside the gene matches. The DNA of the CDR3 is TGTGCCAGCAGTGTATCCGCCGGGGACAGGGCCTACAATGAGCAGTTCTTC. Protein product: CASSVSAGDRAYNEQFF.

CDR3 DNA: TGCGCCAGCAGCGAAACTAGCGGCTCCTACAATGAGCAGTTCTTC. Translating it yields CASSETSGSYNEQFF. J is TRBJ2-1 and V is TRBV5-1, with 8 bases matching TRBD2. The trim removed 4 bases at V and 0 bases at J, leaving 3 bases unmatched. The CDR3 spans 15 residues. Looked up from germline, CDR1 is SGHRS and CDR2 is YFSETQ.

This CDR3 is CASSYQTGSNEKLFF. The CDR3 bases are TGTGCCAGCAGTTACCAGACAGGGTCTAATGAAAAACTGTTTTTT. V gene TRBV6-5 combines with J gene TRBJ1-4, with TRBD1 matching 7 bases. Unmatched junction bases numbered 3, after V lost 2 bases and J lost 3 bases. The CDR3 is made up of 15 amino acids. CDR1 is MNHEY, CDR2 SVGAGI, per germline.